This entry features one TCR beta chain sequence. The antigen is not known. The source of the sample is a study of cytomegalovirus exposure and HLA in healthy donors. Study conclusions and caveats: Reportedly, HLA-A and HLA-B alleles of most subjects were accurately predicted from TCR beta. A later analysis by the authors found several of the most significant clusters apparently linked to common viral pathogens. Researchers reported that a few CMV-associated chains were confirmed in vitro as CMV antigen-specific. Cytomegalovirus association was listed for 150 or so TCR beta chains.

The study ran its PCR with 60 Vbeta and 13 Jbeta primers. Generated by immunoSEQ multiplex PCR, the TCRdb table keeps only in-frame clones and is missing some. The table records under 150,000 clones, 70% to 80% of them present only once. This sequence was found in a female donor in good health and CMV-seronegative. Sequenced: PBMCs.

The CDR3 spells CASSSRPGGTYNEQFF. CDR3 in DNA: TGTGCCAGCAGTTCGAGGCCTGGAGGCACCTACAATGAGCAGTTCTTC. This chain connects TRBV28 to TRBJ2-1; TRBD2 is a possible D gene (5 bases). The V gene lost 4 bases and the J gene lost 2 bases, with 15 bases spanning the gap. This CDR3 has 16 residues. Germline assignment: CDR1 MDHEN and CDR2 SYDVKM.